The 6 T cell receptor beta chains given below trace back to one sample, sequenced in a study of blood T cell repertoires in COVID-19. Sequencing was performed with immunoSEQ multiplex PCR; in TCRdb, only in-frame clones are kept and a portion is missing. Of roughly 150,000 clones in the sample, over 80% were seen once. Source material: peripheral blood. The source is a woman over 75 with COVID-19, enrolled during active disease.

As DNA, the CDR3 is TGTGCCAGCAGTGAAGGTTCAGCTGGAAACACCATATATTTT. Translation: CASSEGSAGNTIYF. The chain couples TRBV6-1 to TRBJ1-3, with D hard to call. Trimming stripped 1 base from V and 2 bases from J, with 6 bases between. The CDR3 contains 14 residues. The V gene's germline CDR1 is MNHNS and CDR2 SASEGT.

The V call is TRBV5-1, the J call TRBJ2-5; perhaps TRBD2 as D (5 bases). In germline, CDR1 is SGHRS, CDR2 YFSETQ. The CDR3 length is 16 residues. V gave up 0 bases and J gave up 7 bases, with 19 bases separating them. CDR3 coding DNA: TGCGCCAGCAGCTTGGCCGGTGCGACTACCGGCGGGACCCAGTACTTC. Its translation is CASSLAGATTGGTQYF.

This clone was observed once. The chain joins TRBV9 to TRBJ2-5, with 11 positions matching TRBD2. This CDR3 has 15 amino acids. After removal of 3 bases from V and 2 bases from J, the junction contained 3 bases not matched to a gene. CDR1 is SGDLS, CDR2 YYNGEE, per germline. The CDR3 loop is CASSGLAGGQETQYF. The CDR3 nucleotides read TGTGCCAGCAGCGGGCTAGCGGGGGGACAAGAGACCCAGTACTTC.

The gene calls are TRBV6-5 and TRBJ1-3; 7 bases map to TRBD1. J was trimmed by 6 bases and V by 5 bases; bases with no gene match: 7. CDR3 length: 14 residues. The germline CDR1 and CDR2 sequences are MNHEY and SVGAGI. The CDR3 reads CASSPKTGLNTIYF. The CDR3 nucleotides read TGTGCCAGCAGTCCAAAGACAGGGTTAAACACCATATATTTT.

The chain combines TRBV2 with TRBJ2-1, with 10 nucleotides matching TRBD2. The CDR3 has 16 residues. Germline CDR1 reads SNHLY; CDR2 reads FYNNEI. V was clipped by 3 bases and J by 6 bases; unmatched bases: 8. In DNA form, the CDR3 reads TGTGCCAGCAGTGATGGTCTAGCGGGGGTCTCCAATGAGCAGTTCTTC. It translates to CASSDGLAGVSNEQFF.

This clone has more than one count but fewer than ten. CDR3 coding DNA: TGTGCCAGTATCAACAGCCTATCCAGCAATCAGCCCCAGCATTTT. This gives the protein CASINSLSSNQPQHF. The rearrangement uses TRBV19 and TRBJ1-5; unclear D gene. V lost 7 bases, J lost 1 base, and 14 bases lay in between. The CDR3 length is 15 residues. Germline values: CDR1 LNHDA, CDR2 SQIVND (reference sequence).